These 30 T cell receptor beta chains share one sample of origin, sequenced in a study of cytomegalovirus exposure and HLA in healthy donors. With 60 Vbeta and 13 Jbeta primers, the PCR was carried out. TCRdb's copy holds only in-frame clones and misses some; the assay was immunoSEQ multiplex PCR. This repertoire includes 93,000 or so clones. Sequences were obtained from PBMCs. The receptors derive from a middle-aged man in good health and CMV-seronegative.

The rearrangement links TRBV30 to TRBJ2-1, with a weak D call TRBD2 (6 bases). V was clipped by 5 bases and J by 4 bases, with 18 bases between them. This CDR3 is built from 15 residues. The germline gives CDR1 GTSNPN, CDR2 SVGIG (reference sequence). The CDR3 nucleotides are TGTGCCTGGGGAGGGACGCCCAGCCTATACAATGAGCAGTTCTTC. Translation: CAWGGTPSLYNEQFF. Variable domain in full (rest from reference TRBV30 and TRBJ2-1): SQTIHQWPATLVQPVGSPLSLECTVEGTSNPNLYWYRQAAGRGLQLLFYSVGIGQISSEVPQNLSASRPQDRQFILSSKKLLLSDSGFYLCAWGGTPSLYNEQFFGPGTRLTVL.

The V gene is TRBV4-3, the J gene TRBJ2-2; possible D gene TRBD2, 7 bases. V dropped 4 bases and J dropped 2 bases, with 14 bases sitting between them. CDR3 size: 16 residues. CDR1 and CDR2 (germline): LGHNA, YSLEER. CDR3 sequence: CASSLGGGQNTGELFF. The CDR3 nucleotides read TGCGCCAGCAGCCTTGGGGGGGGGCAAAACACCGGGGAGCTGTTTTTT.

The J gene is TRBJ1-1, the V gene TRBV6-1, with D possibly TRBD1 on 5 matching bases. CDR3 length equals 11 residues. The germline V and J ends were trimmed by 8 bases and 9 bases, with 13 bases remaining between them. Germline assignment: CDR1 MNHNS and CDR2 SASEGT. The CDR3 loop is CASDRAGKAFF. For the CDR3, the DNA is TGTGCCAGCGATCGGGCAGGGAAAGCTTTCTTT.

CDR3 residues: CASSLVVTEAFF. CDR3 nucleotide sequence: TGTGCCAGCAGCTTAGTTGTGACAGAAGCTTTCTTT. The rearrangement uses TRBV7-2 and TRBJ1-1; D unresolved. The CDR3 has 12 residues. CDR1 is SGHTA and CDR2 is FQGNSA in the germline V gene. Trimming stripped 1 base from V and 8 bases from J, with 8 bases between.

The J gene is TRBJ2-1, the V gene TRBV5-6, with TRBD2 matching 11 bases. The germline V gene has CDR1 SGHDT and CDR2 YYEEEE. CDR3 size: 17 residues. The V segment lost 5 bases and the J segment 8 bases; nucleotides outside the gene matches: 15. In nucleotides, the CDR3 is TGTGCCAGCAGTCGTACTAGCGGGAGTCGACTATCGGATGAGCAGTTCTTC. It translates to CASSRTSGSRLSDEQFF.

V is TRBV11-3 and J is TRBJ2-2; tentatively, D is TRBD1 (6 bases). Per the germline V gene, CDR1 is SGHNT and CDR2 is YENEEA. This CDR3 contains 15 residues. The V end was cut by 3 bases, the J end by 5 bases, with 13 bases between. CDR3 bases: TGTGCCAGCAGCTTGGGGGCTACAGCGACCGGGGAGCTGTTTTTT. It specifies CASSLGATATGELFF.

CDR3 amino acids: CASSVQPNTEAFF. The CDR3 bases are TGTGCCAGCAGTGTACAGCCGAACACTGAAGCTTTCTTT. The V gene is TRBV25-1, the J gene TRBJ1-1; D call uncertain. The CDR3 consists of 13 residues. Trimming removed 4 bases from V and 1 base from J, with 7 bases in between. Germline CDR1 is MGHDK and CDR2 is SYGVNS. Together with reference TRBV25-1 and TRBJ1-1, the CDR3 gives the full variable domain: EADIYQTPRYLVIGTGKKITLECSQTMGHDKMYWYQQDPGMELHLIHYSYGVNSTEKGDLSSESTVSRIRTEHFPLTLESARPSHTSQYLCASSVQPNTEAFFGQGTRLTVV.

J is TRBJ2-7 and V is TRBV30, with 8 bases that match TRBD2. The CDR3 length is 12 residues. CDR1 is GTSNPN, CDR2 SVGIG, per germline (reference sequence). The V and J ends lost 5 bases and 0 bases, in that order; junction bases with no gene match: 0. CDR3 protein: CAWGLASYEQYF. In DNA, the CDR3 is TGTGCCTGGGGACTAGCCTCCTACGAGCAGTACTTC.

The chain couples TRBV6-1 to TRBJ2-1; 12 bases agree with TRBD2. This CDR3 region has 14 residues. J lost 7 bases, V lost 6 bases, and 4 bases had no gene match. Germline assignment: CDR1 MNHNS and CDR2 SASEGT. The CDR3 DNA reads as TGTGCCAGCAGGGCAGGGACTAGCGGGAATGAGCAGTTCTTC. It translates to CASRAGTSGNEQFF.

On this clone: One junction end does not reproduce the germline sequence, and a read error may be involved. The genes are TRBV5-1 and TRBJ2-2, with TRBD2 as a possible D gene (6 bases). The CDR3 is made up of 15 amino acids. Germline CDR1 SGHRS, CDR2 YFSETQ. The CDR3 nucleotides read TGCGCCAGCAGCTTGGGGACGTATAACACCGGGGAGGTGTTTTTT. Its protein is CASSLGTYNTGEVFF.

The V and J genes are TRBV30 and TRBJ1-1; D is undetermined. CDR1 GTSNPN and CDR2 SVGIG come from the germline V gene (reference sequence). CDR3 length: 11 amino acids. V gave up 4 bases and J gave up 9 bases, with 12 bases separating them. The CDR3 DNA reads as TGTGCCTGGAAGAATCGGGAAAAAGCTTTCTTT. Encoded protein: CAWKNREKAFF.

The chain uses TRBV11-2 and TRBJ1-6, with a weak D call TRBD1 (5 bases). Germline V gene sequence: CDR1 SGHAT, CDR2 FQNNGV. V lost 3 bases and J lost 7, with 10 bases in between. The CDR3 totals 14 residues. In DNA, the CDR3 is TGTGCCAGCAGCTTGGGGACTGCGAATTCACCCCTCCACTTT. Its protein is CASSLGTANSPLHF.

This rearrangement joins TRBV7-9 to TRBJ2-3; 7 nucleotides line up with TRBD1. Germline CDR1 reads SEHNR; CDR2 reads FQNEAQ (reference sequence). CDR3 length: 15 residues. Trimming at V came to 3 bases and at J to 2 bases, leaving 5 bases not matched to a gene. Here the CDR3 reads CASSFTGADTDTQYF. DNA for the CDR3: TGTGCCAGCAGCTTTACAGGGGCGGACACAGATACGCAGTATTTT.

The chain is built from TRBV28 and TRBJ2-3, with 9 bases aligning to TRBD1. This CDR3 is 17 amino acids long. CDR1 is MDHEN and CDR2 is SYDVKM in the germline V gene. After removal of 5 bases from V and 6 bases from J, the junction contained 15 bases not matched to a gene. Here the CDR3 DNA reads TGTGCCAGCAGTCCAAGGGCCGGGACAGGGCCTGTGGATACGCAGTATTTT. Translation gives CASSPRAGTGPVDTQYF.

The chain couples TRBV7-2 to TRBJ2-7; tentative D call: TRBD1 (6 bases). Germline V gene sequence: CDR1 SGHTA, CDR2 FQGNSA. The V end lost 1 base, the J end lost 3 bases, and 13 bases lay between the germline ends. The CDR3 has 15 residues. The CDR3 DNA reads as TGTGCCAGCAGCTTAGGGCCAGGGGAAGACTACGAGCAGTACTTC. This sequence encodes CASSLGPGEDYEQYF.

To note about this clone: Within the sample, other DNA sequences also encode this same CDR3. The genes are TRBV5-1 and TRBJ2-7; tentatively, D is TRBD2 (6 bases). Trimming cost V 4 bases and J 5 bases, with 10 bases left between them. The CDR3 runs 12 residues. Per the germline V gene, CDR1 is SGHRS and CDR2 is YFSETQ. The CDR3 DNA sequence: TGCGCCAGCAGCCCCGGAGGGGACGAGCAGTACTTC. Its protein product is CASSPGGDEQYF.

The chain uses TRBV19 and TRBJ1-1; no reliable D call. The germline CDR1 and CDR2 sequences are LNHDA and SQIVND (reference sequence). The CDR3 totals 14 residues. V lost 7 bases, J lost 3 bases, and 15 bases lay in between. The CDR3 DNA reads TGTGCCAGTACCCGGAACCTCGGGGACACTGAAGCTTTCTTT. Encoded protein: CASTRNLGDTEAFF. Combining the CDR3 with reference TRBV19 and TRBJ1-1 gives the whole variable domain DGGITQSPKYLFRKEGQNVTLSCEQNLNHDAMYWYRQDPGQGLRLIYYSQIVNDFQKGDIAEGYSVSREKKESFPLTVTSAQKNPTAFYLCASTRNLGDTEAFFGQGTRLTVV.

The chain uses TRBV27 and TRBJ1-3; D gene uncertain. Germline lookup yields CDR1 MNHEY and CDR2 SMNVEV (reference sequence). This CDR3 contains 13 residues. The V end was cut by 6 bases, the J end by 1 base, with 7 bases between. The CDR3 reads CASRSSSGNTIYF. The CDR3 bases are TGTGCCAGCAGGTCGAGTTCTGGAAACACCATATATTTT.

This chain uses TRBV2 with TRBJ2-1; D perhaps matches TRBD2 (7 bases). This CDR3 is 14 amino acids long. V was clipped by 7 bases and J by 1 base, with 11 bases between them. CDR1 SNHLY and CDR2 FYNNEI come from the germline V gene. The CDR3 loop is CASTGGASYNEQFF. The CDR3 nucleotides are TGTGCCAGCACGGGGGGCGCGTCCTACAATGAGCAGTTCTTC.

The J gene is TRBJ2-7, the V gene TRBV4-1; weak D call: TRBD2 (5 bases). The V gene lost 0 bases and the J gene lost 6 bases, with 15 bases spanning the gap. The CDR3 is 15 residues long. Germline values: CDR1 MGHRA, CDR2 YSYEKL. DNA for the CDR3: TGCGCCAGCAGCCAAGAAGGGAGCAGCGTGCGCGAGCAGTACTTC. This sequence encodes CASSQEGSSVREQYF.

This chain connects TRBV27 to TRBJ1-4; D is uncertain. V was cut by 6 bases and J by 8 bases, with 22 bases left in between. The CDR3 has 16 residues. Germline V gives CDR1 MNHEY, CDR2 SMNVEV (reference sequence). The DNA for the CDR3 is TGTGCCAGCAGCTCCCATCCGGGCCTCGGAGGGGAAAAACTGTTTTTT. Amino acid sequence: CASSSHPGLGGEKLFF.

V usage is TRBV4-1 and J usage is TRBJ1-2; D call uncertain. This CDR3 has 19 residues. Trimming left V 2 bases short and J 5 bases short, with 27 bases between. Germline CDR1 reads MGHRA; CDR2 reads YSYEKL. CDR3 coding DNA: TGCGCCAGCAGCCAACCCCGGGAAGAGTCCATTTTGTACATATATGGCTACACCTTC. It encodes CASSQPREESILYIYGYTF.

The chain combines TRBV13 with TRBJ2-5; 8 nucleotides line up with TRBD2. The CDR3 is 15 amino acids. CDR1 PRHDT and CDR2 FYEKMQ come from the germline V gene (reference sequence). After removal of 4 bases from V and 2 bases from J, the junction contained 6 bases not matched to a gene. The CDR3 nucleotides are TGTGCCAGCAGCTCCCGCGGGGGGTTACAAGAGACCCAGTACTTC. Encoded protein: CASSSRGGLQETQYF.

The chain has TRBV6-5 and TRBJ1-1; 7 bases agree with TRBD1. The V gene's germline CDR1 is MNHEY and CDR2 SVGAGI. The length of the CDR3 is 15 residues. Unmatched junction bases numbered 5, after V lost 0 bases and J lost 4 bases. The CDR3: CASSYSAGGTTEAFF. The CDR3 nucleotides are TGTGCCAGCAGTTACTCGGCAGGGGGGACCACTGAAGCTTTCTTT.

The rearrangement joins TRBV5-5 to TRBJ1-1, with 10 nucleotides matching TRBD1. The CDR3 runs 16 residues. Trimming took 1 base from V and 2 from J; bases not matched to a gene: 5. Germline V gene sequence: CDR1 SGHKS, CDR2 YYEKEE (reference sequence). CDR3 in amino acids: CASSLFWDRGNTEAFF. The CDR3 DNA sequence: TGTGCCAGCAGCTTGTTTTGGGACAGGGGCAACACTGAAGCTTTCTTT.

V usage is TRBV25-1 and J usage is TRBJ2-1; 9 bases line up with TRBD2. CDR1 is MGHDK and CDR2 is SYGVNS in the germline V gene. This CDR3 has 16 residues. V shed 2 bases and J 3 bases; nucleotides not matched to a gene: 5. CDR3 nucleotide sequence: TGTGCCAGCAGTGAAACCCCTAGCGGGATCTACAATGAGCAGTTCTTC. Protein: CASSETPSGIYNEQFF.

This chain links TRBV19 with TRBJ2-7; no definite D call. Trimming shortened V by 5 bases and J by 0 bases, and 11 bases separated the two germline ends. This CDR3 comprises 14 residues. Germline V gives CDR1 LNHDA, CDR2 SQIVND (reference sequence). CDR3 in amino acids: CASSSDFTSYEQYF. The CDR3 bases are TGTGCCAGTAGTTCCGACTTCACCTCCTACGAGCAGTACTTC.

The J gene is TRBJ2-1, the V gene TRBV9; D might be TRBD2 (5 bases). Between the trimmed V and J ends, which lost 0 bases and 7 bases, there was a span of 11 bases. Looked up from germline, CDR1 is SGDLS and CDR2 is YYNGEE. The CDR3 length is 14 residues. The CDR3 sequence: CASSVEGVVNEQFF. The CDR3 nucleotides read TGTGCCAGCAGCGTAGAGGGAGTTGTGAATGAGCAGTTCTTC.

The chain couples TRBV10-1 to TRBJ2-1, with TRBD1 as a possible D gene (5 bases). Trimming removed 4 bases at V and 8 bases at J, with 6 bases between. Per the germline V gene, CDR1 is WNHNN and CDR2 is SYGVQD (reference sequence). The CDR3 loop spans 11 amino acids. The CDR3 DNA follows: TGCGCCAGCAGTGGGGGCCATGAGCAGTTCTTC. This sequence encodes CASSGGHEQFF.

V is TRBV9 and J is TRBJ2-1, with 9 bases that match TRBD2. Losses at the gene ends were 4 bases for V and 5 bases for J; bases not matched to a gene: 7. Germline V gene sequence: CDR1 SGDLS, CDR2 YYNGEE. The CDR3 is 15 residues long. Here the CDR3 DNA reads TGTGCCAGCAGCCAGCGGCTAGCGGGGCACAATGAGCAGTTCTTC. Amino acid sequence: CASSQRLAGHNEQFF.